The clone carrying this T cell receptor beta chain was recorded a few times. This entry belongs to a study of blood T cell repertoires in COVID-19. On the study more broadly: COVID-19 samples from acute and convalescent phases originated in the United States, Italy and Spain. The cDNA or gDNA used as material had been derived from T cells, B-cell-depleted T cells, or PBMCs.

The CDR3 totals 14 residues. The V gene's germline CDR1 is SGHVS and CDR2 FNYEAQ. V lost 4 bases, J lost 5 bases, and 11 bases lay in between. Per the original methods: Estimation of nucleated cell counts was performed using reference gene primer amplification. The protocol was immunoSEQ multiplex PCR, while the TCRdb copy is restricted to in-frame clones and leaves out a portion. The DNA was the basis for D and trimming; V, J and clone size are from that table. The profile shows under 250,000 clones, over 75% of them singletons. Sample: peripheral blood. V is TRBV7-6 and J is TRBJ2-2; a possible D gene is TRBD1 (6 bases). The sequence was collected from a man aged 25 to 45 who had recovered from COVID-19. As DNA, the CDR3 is TGTGCCAGCAGCTCGGGACATACTACCGGGGAGCTGTTTTTT. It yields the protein CASSSGHTTGELFF.